The 22 T cell receptor beta chains in this list originate from one sample, sequenced in a study of blood T cell repertoires in COVID-19. Assay used: immunoSEQ multiplex PCR; TCRdb lists only in-frame clones, some missing. Of more than 200,000 clones listed, more than 75% were seen once; the top ten hold approximately 6%. Input material: peripheral blood. All receptors derive from an older man with acute or convalescent COVID-19.

This chain links TRBV4-2 with TRBJ2-1, with TRBD2 identical over 9 bases. After removal of 1 base from V and 9 bases from J, the junction contained 7 bases not matched to a gene. This CDR3 spans 15 amino acids. Per germline, CDR1 LGHNA and CDR2 YNFKEQ. CDR3 nucleotides: TGTGCCAGCAGCCAAGGTAGCGGGAGCGGGGTTGAGCAGTTCTTC. Translating it yields CASSQGSGSGVEQFF.

The chain is built from TRBV19 and TRBJ1-5; no clear D gene. CDR1 LNHDA and CDR2 SQIVND come from the germline V gene (reference sequence). The CDR3 sequence is 12 residues long. The germline V and J ends were trimmed by 7 bases and 0 bases, with 4 bases remaining between them. The CDR3 reads CASTNSNQPQHF. Written as DNA, the CDR3 is TGTGCCAGTACTAATAGCAATCAGCCCCAGCATTTT. Full variable domain (remainder filled in from reference TRBV19 and TRBJ1-5): DGGITQSPKYLFRKEGQNVTLSCEQNLNHDAMYWYRQDPGQGLRLIYYSQIVNDFQKGDIAEGYSVSREKKESFPLTVTSAQKNPTAFYLCASTNSNQPQHFGDGTRLSIL.

The gene calls are TRBV19 and TRBJ1-1; 9 nucleotides line up with TRBD1. The junction had 6 bases not matched to a gene; V was cut back by 5 bases and J by 5 bases. Germline CDR1 and CDR2: LNHDA and SQIVND (reference sequence). There are 14 residues in the CDR3. This CDR3 reads CASSPQGAFTEAFF. Written as DNA, the CDR3 is TGTGCCAGTAGTCCACAGGGGGCGTTTACTGAAGCTTTCTTT. The whole variable domain, filled in from reference TRBV19 and TRBJ1-1, reads DGGITQSPKYLFRKEGQNVTLSCEQNLNHDAMYWYRQDPGQGLRLIYYSQIVNDFQKGDIAEGYSVSREKKESFPLTVTSAQKNPTAFYLCASSPQGAFTEAFFGQGTRLTVV.

The chain couples TRBV3-1 (or the pseudogene TRBV3-2) to TRBJ2-7; D not certain. Trimming left V 4 bases short and J 3 bases short, with 10 bases between. The length of the CDR3 is 13 residues. Germline values: CDR1 LGHDT, CDR2 YNNKEL (reference sequence). The CDR3 DNA follows: TGTGCCAGCAGCCGCCATGACATCTACGAGCAGTACGTC. This sequence encodes CASSRHDIYEQYV.

The chain has TRBV10-3 and TRBJ1-2, with 9 positions matching TRBD1. This CDR3 has 15 amino acids. V shed 2 bases and J 8 bases; nucleotides not matched to a gene: 9. CDR1 and CDR2 (germline): ENHRY, SYGVKD. This CDR3 reads CAISEPPGQGSGYTF. The CDR3 region has the DNA TGTGCCATCAGTGAGCCACCGGGACAGGGATCCGGCTACACCTTC.

The chain combines TRBV5-1 with TRBJ2-7; TRBD2 aligns across 9 bases. This CDR3 contains 17 residues. Germline CDR1 and CDR2: SGHRS and YFSETQ. The J segment lost 0 bases and the V segment lost 0 bases, leaving 7 bases of the junction unmatched. The CDR3 sequence: CASSLDFLAGTSYEQYF. For the CDR3, the DNA is TGCGCCAGCAGCTTGGATTTTCTAGCGGGGACCTCCTACGAGCAGTACTTC.

CDR3 sequence reads: CASSFGQDYGYTF. CDR3 nucleotides: TGCGCCAGCAGCTTCGGACAGGACTATGGCTACACCTTC. This chain connects TRBV5-1 to TRBJ1-2, with 7 bases matching TRBD1. Trimming removed 2 bases from V and 3 bases from J; junction bases left unmatched: 1. The V gene's germline CDR1 is SGHRS and CDR2 YFSETQ. CDR3 length equals 13 residues.

The chain carries TRBV6-2 or TRBV6-3 and TRBJ2-7; 11 nucleotides line up with TRBD1. The CDR3 sequence is 15 residues long. Germline V gene data show CDR1 as MNHEY and CDR2 as SVGEGT. The junction had 7 bases not matched to a gene; V was cut back by 4 bases and J by 5 bases. The CDR3 nucleotides are TGTGCCAGCAGTTGGCCGGGACAGGGGGAGGACGAGCAGTACGTC. Residues: CASSWPGQGEDEQYV.

The gene calls are TRBV11-2 and TRBJ1-5; D gene uncertain. The V end lost 5 bases, the J end lost 2 bases, and 16 bases lay between the germline ends. This CDR3 region has 16 residues. CDR1 and CDR2 (germline): SGHAT, FQNNGV. CDR3 nucleotide sequence: TGTGCCAGCAGCGCCCAGGAGGGTGCCGGCAATCAGCCCCAGCATTTT. It is translated as CASSAQEGAGNQPQHF. Full variable domain (outside the CDR3, taken from reference TRBV11-2 and TRBJ1-5): EAGVAQSPRYKIIEKRQSVAFWCNPISGHATLYWYQQILGQGPKLLIQFQNNGVVDDSQLPKDRFSAERLKGVDSTLKIQPAKLEDSAVYLCASSAQEGAGNQPQHFGDGTRLSIL.

The CDR3 DNA follows: TGTGCCAGCAAGAAGGACAGCCTCACCGGGGAGCTGTTTTTT. Its protein product is CASKKDSLTGELFF. This chain joins TRBV9 and TRBJ2-2; D may be TRBD1 (6 bases). Germline loops: CDR1 SGDLS, CDR2 YYNGEE. The CDR3 totals 14 residues. V lost 6 bases, J lost 4 bases, and 13 bases lay in between.

This clone has only one observation. The V gene is TRBV29-1, the J gene TRBJ2-3; TRBD2 matches at 8 bases. Germline V gives CDR1 SQVTM, CDR2 ANQGSEA. This CDR3 comprises 16 residues. J gave up 0 bases and V 4 bases, and 9 bases lay outside the gene matches. CDR3 in amino acids: CSVAGGARMSTDTQYF. DNA of the CDR3: TGCAGCGTTGCCGGGGGGGCGCGGATGAGCACAGATACGCAGTATTTT.

This clone was seen only once. The chain couples TRBV27 to TRBJ1-6, with 8 bases identical to TRBD1. The CDR3 has 15 residues. Per the germline V gene, CDR1 is MNHEY and CDR2 is SMNVEV (reference sequence). J gave up 7 bases and V 6 bases, and 8 bases lay outside the gene matches. In DNA form, the CDR3 reads TGTGCCAGCAGGGGGGCGACAGGGGTCAATTCACCCCTCCACTTT. It yields the protein CASRGATGVNSPLHF.

This clone was detected only a few times. The V call is TRBV27, the J call TRBJ2-2; D may be TRBD1 (5 bases). Germline CDR1 reads MNHEY; CDR2 reads SMNVEV (reference sequence). V gave up 5 bases and J gave up 3 bases, with 13 bases separating them. This CDR3 spans 15 amino acids. The CDR3 is CASSLTAAYTGELFF. The CDR3 DNA follows: TGTGCCAGCAGTCTGACAGCCGCCTACACCGGGGAGCTGTTTTTT.

In this sample, this clone turned up once. The chain combines TRBV18 with TRBJ2-7, with TRBD1 matching over 9 bases. The CDR3 loop spans 16 amino acids. Germline values: CDR1 KGHSH, CDR2 LQKENI. V dropped 0 bases and J dropped 3; count of bases not matched to a gene: 6. CDR3 in DNA: TGTGCCAGCTCACCACCGACTCCGGGACAGGGCTACGAGCAGTACTTC. Translation: CASSPPTPGQGYEQYF. The full variable domain, rest sourced from reference TRBV18 and TRBJ2-7, is NAGVMQNPRHLVRRRGQEARLRCSPMKGHSHVYWYRQLPEEGLKFMVYLQKENIIDESGMPKERFSAEFPKEGPSILRIQQVVRGDSAAYFCASSPPTPGQGYEQYFGPGTRLTVT.

This clone was detected only once. The CDR3 sequence: CATSEPTGSPDTQYF. CDR3 nucleotides: TGTGCCACCAGTGAACCGACAGGGTCCCCAGATACGCAGTATTTT. The genes are TRBV24-1 and TRBJ2-3, with TRBD1 matching over 7 bases. Germline assignment: CDR1 KGHDR and CDR2 SFDVKD. The V segment lost 4 bases and the J segment 4 bases; nucleotides outside the gene matches: 7. The CDR3 covers 15 residues.

The rearrangement links TRBV24-1 to TRBJ2-3; D is undetermined. V shed 7 bases and J shed 2 bases, with 15 bases lying between them. There are 15 residues in the CDR3. Germline V gene lookup returns CDR1 KGHDR and CDR2 SFDVKD. As DNA, the CDR3 is TGTGCCACCAGCTCACCCGAGAGTCCCACAGATACGCAGTATTTT. This sequence encodes CATSSPESPTDTQYF.

The chain links TRBV28 to TRBJ2-1, with TRBD2 identical over 10 bases. The V gene end was trimmed by 2 bases and the J gene end by 8 bases; junction bases not matched to a gene: 3. The CDR3 runs 14 residues. CDR1 is MDHEN, CDR2 SYDVKM, per germline. In DNA, the CDR3 is TGTGCCAGCAGTTTAGAACTAGCGGGATATGAGCAGTTCTTC. Amino acid sequence: CASSLELAGYEQFF. Supplemented by reference TRBV28 and TRBJ2-1, the full variable domain reads DVKVTQSSRYLVKRTGEKVFLECVQDMDHENMFWYRQDPGLGLRLIYFSYDVKMKEKGDIPEGYSVSREKKERFSLILESASTNQTSMYLCASSLELAGYEQFFGPGTRLTVL.

V and J are TRBV27 and TRBJ2-7, with 8 bases fitting TRBD1. This CDR3 has 14 amino acids. V trimming: 4 bases; J trimming: 0 bases; junction bases outside the gene matches: 2. Per the germline V gene, CDR1 is MNHEY and CDR2 is SMNVEV (reference sequence). This chain's CDR3 is CASSYGQGSYEQYF. The CDR3, as DNA: TGTGCCAGCAGTTACGGACAGGGCTCCTACGAGCAGTACTTC.

The chain employs TRBV12-3 or TRBV12-4 and TRBJ1-1, with D possibly being TRBD1 (5 bases). The CDR3 length is 13 residues. Between the trimmed V and J ends, which lost 3 bases and 2 bases, there was a span of 7 bases. In nucleotides, the CDR3 is TGTGCCAGCAGTTTGGGGGGAAACACTGAAGCTTTCTTT. This sequence encodes CASSLGGNTEAFF.

The chain carries TRBV19 and TRBJ1-4; D not certain. Trimming took off 3 bases at V and 5 bases at J, with 10 bases between the two ends. Germline CDR1 LNHDA, CDR2 SQIVND (reference sequence). The CDR3 covers 14 residues. The CDR3 region is CASSIAVSNEKLFF. The CDR3 region has the DNA TGTGCCAGTAGTATCGCGGTCAGCAATGAAAAACTGTTTTTT.

This clone occurred once. The chain employs TRBV4-2 and TRBJ2-1; 8 nucleotides agree with TRBD2. This CDR3 region has 15 residues. Germline V gene data show CDR1 as LGHNA and CDR2 as YNFKEQ. Germline trimming cut 4 bases from V and 5 bases from J; bases unmatched to any gene: 7. CDR3 nucleotides: TGTGCCAGCAGCCGGGGAGCGGGACTAGACAATGAGCAGTTCTTC. Its protein is CASSRGAGLDNEQFF.

The rearrangement joins TRBV7-2 to TRBJ2-3; 7 bases are shared with TRBD2. The V gene's germline CDR1 is SGHTA and CDR2 FQGNSA. CDR3 size: 16 residues. V was pared by 5 bases and J by 6 bases, with 14 bases of the junction left unmatched. In DNA form, the CDR3 reads TGTGCCAGCAGCCCTAGCGGAGCCACTACGGGTGATACGCAGTATTTT. Translated, it gives CASSPSGATTGDTQYF.